The next 9 T cell receptor beta chains were all read from a single sample in a study of monozygotic twins with inflammatory bowel disease. Reanalyzing the 5' RACE reads, TCRdb keeps one entry per CDR3 protein, without DNA. The sample table includes around 380,000 distinct CDR3 sequences. The sample comprised blood. The receptors here all came from a human donor with ulcerative colitis or Crohn's disease, or a healthy co-twin of an affected twin (not recorded which).

The chain links TRBV5-1 to TRBJ2-7; the TCRdb D gene call, TRBD1, has no DNA to confirm it. CDR1 is SGHRS and CDR2 is YFSETQ in the germline V gene. This CDR3 spans 15 amino acids. The CDR3 reads CASSPDRDRVYEQYF. Based on the CDR3 plus reference TRBV5-1 and TRBJ2-7, the full variable domain is KAGVTQTPRYLIKTRGQQVTLSCSPISGHRSVSWYQQTPGQGLQFLFEYFSETQRNKGNFPGRFSGRQFSNSRSEMNVSTLELGDSALYLCASSPDRDRVYEQYFGPGTRLTVT.

This chain's CDR3 is CASSRGPGQPQHF. The rearrangement uses TRBV5-1 and TRBJ1-5; TCRdb's D call of TRBD1 is untestable without DNA. The germline V gene has CDR1 SGHRS and CDR2 YFSETQ. The CDR3 spans 13 residues.

The genes are TRBV24-1 and TRBJ2-3; TCRdb returns TRBD1, unconfirmable since there is no DNA. The CDR3 contains 16 residues. CDR1 is KGHDR and CDR2 is SFDVKD in the germline V gene. The CDR3 loop is CATSDTGQGRTDTQYF.

The chain couples TRBV29-1 to TRBJ2-3. The CDR3 is 13 residues long. Per germline, CDR1 SQVTM and CDR2 ANQGSEA. CDR3 residues: CSVERVSTDTQYF.

The chain employs TRBV10-3 and TRBJ2-7; TCRdb's D gene call, TRBD1, goes unchecked for lack of DNA. Per the germline V gene, CDR1 is ENHRY and CDR2 is SYGVKD. CDR3 length: 15 residues. CDR3 region: CAISTPDRAPYEQYF.

This chain's CDR3 is CASSPKGGNSPLHF. The chain employs TRBV6-1 and TRBJ1-6. CDR3 size: 14 residues. Germline CDR1 MNHNS, CDR2 SASEGT.

The chain employs TRBV28 and TRBJ2-1. The CDR3 spans 13 residues. CDR1 and CDR2 from the germline V gene are MDHEN and SYDVKM. CDR3: CASSFEVFSEQFF.

The CDR3 is CASSEAPGPTGELFF. V is TRBV6-1 and J is TRBJ2-2; there is no DNA to check the TCRdb D call of TRBD2. This CDR3 contains 15 residues. Germline V lookup: CDR1 MNHNS, CDR2 SASEGT.

The V and J genes are TRBV7-2 and TRBJ2-4. CDR1 and CDR2 from the germline V gene are SGHTA and FQGNSA. This CDR3 spans 14 amino acids. The CDR3 loop is CASSLKLAKNMQYF.